Listed below are T cell receptor beta chains from one sample, sequenced in a study of Ad26.COV2.S vaccination and SARS-CoV-2 variants. Sequencing was performed with immunoSEQ multiplex PCR; in TCRdb, only in-frame clones are kept and a portion is missing. The sample holds approximately 460,000 clones, roughly nine tenths seen once. This material consisted of peripheral blood, taken in a trial of Ad26.COV2.S vaccine versus placebo. The receptors were sampled from a person aged 18-60 years who received the Ad26.COV2.S COVID-19 vaccine or a placebo. Each CDR3 is given with its conserved first and last residue. Each record gives: D gene, J gene, V gene, clone size, CDR3 protein, CDR3 DNA. The D gene is left open where the match is weak. Some rows mark clone size as missing; the rest say once, few, many or name a class of expanded clone.

NA,TRBJ2-7,TRBV3-1/TRBV3-2,NA,CASSRHVADSYEQYF,TGTGCCAGCAGCCGCCATGTGGCAGACTCCTACGAGCAGTACTTC
NA,TRBJ2-1,TRBV7-2,once,CASSPGATHNEQFF,TGTGCCAGCAGCCCCGGAGCCACCCACAATGAGCAGTTCTTC
NA,TRBJ1-1,TRBV2,NA,CASSGVAGAAAEAFF,TGTGCCAGCAGTGGGGTTGCAGGGGCGGCGGCTGAAGCTTTCTTT
TRBD2,TRBJ2-3,TRBV7-8,NA,CASSSIAGGLEEYF,TGTGCCAGCAGCTCTATAGCGGGAGGGCTCGAGGAGTATTTT
NA,TRBJ2-3,TRBV5-1,NA,CASSLAGIGTDTQYF,TGCGCCAGCAGCTTGGCAGGAATTGGCACAGATACGCAGTATTTT
NA,TRBJ2-7,TRBV6-2/TRBV6-3,once,CASSYSWQGRRGEQYF,TGTGCCAGCAGTTACTCGTGGCAGGGAAGGCGAGGAGAGCAGTACTTC
TRBD1,TRBJ2-5,TRBV2,NA,CASSKRQGVETQYF,TGTGCCAGCAGTAAAAGACAGGGGGTCGAGACCCAGTACTTC
TRBD2,TRBJ2-1,TRBV27,NA,CASWTSGSSHEQFF,TGTGCCAGTTGGACTAGCGGGAGTTCGCATGAGCAGTTCTTC
NA,TRBJ1-6,TRBV24-1,NA,CATRTNSPLHF,TGTGCCACCAGGACAAATTCACCCCTCCACTTT
NA,TRBJ2-4,TRBV28,NA,CASSRNPLGQQKNIQYF,TGTGCCAGCAGCCGGAACCCCCTCGGACAGCAAAAAAACATTCAGTACTTC
NA,TRBJ1-6,TRBV7-9,NA,CASSLGSLENSPLHF,TGTGCCAGCAGCTTAGGCAGTTTGGAGAATTCACCCCTCCACTTT
NA,TRBJ1-3,TRBV4-3,NA,CASSQEPGPSGNTIYF,TGCGCCAGCAGCCAAGAACCAGGGCCTTCTGGAAACACCATATATTTT
NA,TRBJ1-1,TRBV11-1,NA,CASSGGVNTEAFF,TGTGCCAGCAGCGGGGGTGTTAACACTGAAGCTTTCTTT
NA,TRBJ1-1,TRBV6-5,NA,CASSYVRGKNTEAFF,TGTGCCAGCAGTTACGTTCGGGGCAAAAACACTGAAGCTTTCTTT
NA,TRBJ1-2,TRBV7-9,NA,CASSLAGGGGYTF,TGTGCCAGCAGCTTAGCAGGGGGAGGTGGCTACACCTTC
NA,TRBJ2-5,TRBV5-4,NA,CASSRGVVETQYF,TGTGCCAGCTCGAGGGGTGTAGTGGAGACCCAGTACTTC
NA,TRBJ2-6,TRBV19,NA,CASSPLLSGANVLTF,TGTGCCAGTAGTCCGCTTCTCTCTGGGGCCAACGTCCTGACTTTC
TRBD2,TRBJ2-7,TRBV6-5,NA,CASSQAREGLSEQYF,TGTGCCAGCAGCCAAGCGCGGGAGGGCCTGAGCGAGCAGTACTTC
TRBD1,TRBJ1-1,TRBV28,NA,CASSSGQGATYTEAFF,TGTGCCAGCAGTTCCGGACAGGGGGCCACGTACACTGAAGCTTTCTTT
NA,TRBJ1-4,TRBV2,NA,CAAAERGGREEKLFF,TGTGCCGCGGCCGAGAGAGGGGGAAGGGAGGAAAAACTGTTTTTT
NA,TRBJ2-1,TRBV28,NA,CASGGSYNEQFF,TGTGCCAGCGGGGGTTCCTACAATGAGCAGTTCTTC
NA,TRBJ2-1,TRBV5-1,NA,CASSLGGDQNEQFF,TGCGCCAGCAGCTTGGGAGGAGACCAAAATGAGCAGTTCTTC
TRBD2,TRBJ2-5,TRBV24-1,NA,CATSGLAGGKETQYF,TGTGCCACCAGTGGACTAGCGGGAGGGAAAGAGACCCAGTACTTC
NA,TRBJ2-1,TRBV6-5,NA,CASQIGTGSYNEQFF,TGTGCCAGCCAGATCGGGACTGGCTCCTACAATGAGCAGTTCTTC
TRBD2,TRBJ2-1,TRBV9,NA,CASSESGVSYNEQFF,TGTGCCAGCAGCGAGAGCGGGGTCTCCTACAATGAGCAGTTCTTC
NA,TRBJ1-6,TRBV11-2,NA,CASSLAGTYNSPLHF,TGTGCCAGCAGCTTAGCGGGGACCTATAATTCACCCCTCCACTTT
NA,TRBJ1-2,TRBV2,NA,CASSPQETGGYTF,TGTGCCAGCAGTCCCCAGGAGACAGGAGGCTACACCTTC
TRBD2,TRBJ2-1,TRBV5-1,NA,CASSLAGLAGNEQFF,TGCGCCAGCAGCTTGGCCGGACTAGCGGGAAATGAGCAGTTCTTC
TRBD1,TRBJ1-6,TRBV12-3/TRBV12-4,NA,CASSTDRNSPLHF,TGTGCCAGCAGCACGGACAGGAATTCACCCCTCCACTTT
NA,TRBJ2-1,TRBV5-1,NA,CASSRDRDKKGYNEQFF,TGCGCCAGCAGTCGGGACCGGGACAAAAAAGGCTACAATGAGCAGTTCTTC
NA,TRBJ1-1,TRBV7-9,NA,CASSRRGTEAFF,TGTGCCAGCAGCCGAAGGGGGACTGAAGCTTTCTTT
NA,TRBJ2-7,TRBV7-9,NA,CASSGGGRVDEQYF,TGTGCCAGCAGCGGAGGTGGCAGGGTGGACGAGCAGTACTTC
NA,TRBJ2-6,TRBV28,NA,CASRPSYGANVLTF,TGTGCCAGCAGGCCATCATATGGGGCCAACGTCCTGACTTTC
NA,TRBJ2-3,TRBV19,few,CASSIRVLTDTQYF,TGTGCCAGTAGTATTCGAGTCCTCACAGATACGCAGTATTTT
NA,TRBJ1-1,TRBV11-3,NA,CASSLTGGTEAFF,TGTGCCAGCAGCTTGACAGGTGGCACTGAAGCTTTCTTT
NA,TRBJ1-2,TRBV7-9,once,CATRGFYNYGYTF,TGTGCCACCCGGGGCTTCTATAACTATGGCTACACCTTC
TRBD2,TRBJ2-1,TRBV9,NA,CASSGRLAGGHEQFF,TGTGCCAGCAGCGGACGACTAGCGGGAGGGCACGAGCAGTTCTTC
NA,TRBJ1-5,TRBV11-2,NA,CASSQTHNQPQHF,TGTGCCAGCAGCCAGACCCACAATCAGCCCCAGCATTTT
NA,TRBJ1-4,TRBV21-1,NA,CASSKGGRLNEKLFF,TGTGCCAGCAGCAAAGGGGGACGGTTGAATGAAAAACTGTTTTTT
NA,TRBJ2-7,TRBV13,once,CASSLGRDEQYF,TGTGCCAGCAGCTTAGGGCGGGACGAGCAGTACTTC
NA,TRBJ1-2,TRBV28,NA,CASTPWWGNYGYTF,TGTGCCAGCACCCCCTGGTGGGGGAACTATGGCTACACCTTC
NA,TRBJ2-7,TRBV12-3/TRBV12-4,once,CASSAPGYREQYF,TGTGCCAGCAGTGCTCCGGGGTATCGCGAGCAGTACTTC
NA,TRBJ1-1,TRBV18,NA,CASSPPGRNTEAFF,TGTGCCAGCTCACCACCTGGCAGGAACACTGAAGCTTTCTTT
NA,TRBJ2-1,TRBV7-2,NA,CASSQGLYNEQFF,TGTGCCAGCAGCCAAGGGTTATACAATGAGCAGTTCTTC
NA,TRBJ2-7,TRBV19,NA,CASSMKSSYEQYF,TGTGCCAGTAGTATGAAGTCCTCCTACGAGCAGTACTTC
NA,TRBJ2-2,TRBV4-2,NA,CASSQDYKPTGELFF,TGTGCCAGCAGCCAAGATTATAAGCCCACCGGGGAGCTGTTTTTT
NA,TRBJ1-4,TRBV5-1,few,CASSLDSTNEKLFF,TGCGCCAGCAGCTTGGATTCAACTAATGAAAAACTGTTTTTT